A single sample gave rise to the 21 T cell receptor beta chains below, sequenced in a study of OX40 agonist ivuxolimab in advanced cancers. Data came from immunoSEQ multiplex PCR; TCRdb stores just in-frame clones and leaves some out. The data show 90,000 to 100,000 clones, with 90% to 97% seen just once and just over 2% held by the top ten. This specimen consisted of CD4+ or CD8+ T cells sorted from blood, obtained in a trial of the OX40 agonist ivuxolimab. The receptors originated from an adult with an advanced solid tumor such as melanoma, head and neck, liver or kidney cancer.

There are a few counts of this clone. The chain has TRBV4-3 and TRBJ2-1; D gene uncertain. CDR3 length equals 15 residues. V gave up 2 bases and J gave up 8 bases, with 16 bases separating them. Germline-derived CDR1 and CDR2 are LGHNA and YSLEER. The CDR3 sequence: CASSQRAPPYYEQFF. The CDR3 DNA reads as TGCGCCAGCAGCCAAAGAGCACCCCCGTACTATGAGCAGTTCTTC.

This chain joins TRBV5-1 and TRBJ1-5, with D unresolved. Germline CDR1 SGHRS, CDR2 YFSETQ. This CDR3 contains 15 residues. Trimming shortened V by 0 bases and J by 1 base, and 8 bases separated the two germline ends. The CDR3, as DNA: TGCGCCAGCAGCTTGGGTATCAGCAGCAATCAGCCCCAGCATTTT. Amino acid sequence: CASSLGISSNQPQHF.

The genes are TRBV4-1 and TRBJ1-1; D unresolved. This CDR3 is 15 amino acids long. CDR1 and CDR2 from the germline V gene are MGHRA and YSYEKL. V dropped 1 base and J dropped 5 bases, with 14 bases sitting between them. Here the CDR3 DNA reads TGCGCCAGCAGCCAAGTAGGTCAGGTAGGAACTGAAGCTTTCTTT. Translation gives CASSQVGQVGTEAFF.

A note on this clone: Other DNA sequences of this sample code for an identical CDR3. This chain links TRBV9 with TRBJ2-7, with TRBD2 matching 10 bases. The CDR3 extends over 14 amino acids. The J segment lost 3 bases and the V segment lost 0 bases, leaving 0 bases of the junction unmatched. The germline CDR1 and CDR2 sequences are SGDLS and YYNGEE. CDR3 sequence: CASSVASGSYEQYF. Written as DNA, the CDR3 is TGTGCCAGCAGCGTAGCTAGCGGGAGCTACGAGCAGTACTTC.

This clone was detected only once. The V gene is TRBV9, the J gene TRBJ2-1, with TRBD2 matching 12 bases. This CDR3 is 14 amino acids long. With V trimmed by 0 bases and J by 10 bases, 2 bases remained unmatched. Germline V gene sequence: CDR1 SGDLS, CDR2 YYNGEE. CDR3 sequence (DNA): TGTGCCAGCAGCGTAGGACTAGCGGGAGACGAGCAGTTCTTC. Translation gives CASSVGLAGDEQFF.

The chain is built from TRBV9 and TRBJ2-5; the D gene is possibly TRBD1 (6 bases). The CDR3 is made up of 14 amino acids. Germline loops: CDR1 SGDLS, CDR2 YYNGEE. Deletions cut 0 bases from V and 3 bases from J, with 9 bases between. CDR3 region: CASSVVPGEETQYF. The CDR3 DNA reads TGTGCCAGCAGCGTAGTCCCAGGGGAAGAGACCCAGTACTTC.

The chain's CDR3 is CASSPRMPSGGLGELFF. CDR3 DNA: TGTGCCAGCAGCCCTCGGATGCCTAGCGGGGGTCTGGGGGAGCTGTTTTTT. The chain couples TRBV11-3 to TRBJ2-2, with TRBD2 matching over 10 bases. This CDR3 region has 17 residues. Germline V gene sequence: CDR1 SGHNT, CDR2 YENEEA. The J segment lost 8 bases and the V segment lost 5 bases, leaving 14 bases of the junction unmatched.

This chain links TRBV2 with TRBJ1-1, with D possibly being TRBD1 (5 bases). The CDR3 is 14 amino acids. CDR1 and CDR2 from the germline V gene are SNHLY and FYNNEI. V was pared by 2 bases and J by 3 bases, with 10 bases between. CDR3 region: CASSELLGDTEAFF. CDR3 in DNA: TGTGCCAGCAGTGAACTCCTGGGGGACACTGAAGCTTTCTTT.

The chain couples TRBV6-9 to TRBJ2-6, with D perhaps TRBD1 or TRBD2 (7 bases each). Germline CDR1 and CDR2: MNHGY and SVAAGI. V was pared by 3 bases and J by 1 base, with 16 bases between. The CDR3 runs to 18 residues. This CDR3 reads CASSYSQGGTSGANVLTF. The CDR3 region has the DNA TGTGCCAGCAGTTACAGCCAGGGGGGGACATCTGGGGCCAACGTCCTGACTTTC.

The chain carries TRBV7-9 and TRBJ2-3; D gene unclear. The V gene's germline CDR1 is SEHNR and CDR2 FQNEAQ (reference sequence). With 3 bases removed from V and 1 base from J, the gap between germline ends came to 23 bases. The CDR3 covers 19 residues. The CDR3 loop reads CASSFPESRRPAGTDTQYF. DNA for the CDR3: TGTGCCAGCAGCTTCCCAGAGAGCCGTAGACCGGCGGGCACAGATACGCAGTATTTT.

The chain is built from TRBV9 and TRBJ1-2; D unresolved. CDR1 and CDR2 (germline): SGDLS, YYNGEE. V was cut by 4 bases and J by 2 bases, with 15 bases left in between. The CDR3 totals 15 residues. As DNA, the CDR3 is TGTGCCAGCAGCATCTCGACGGAGGGAAACTATGGCTACACCTTC. Its translation is CASSISTEGNYGYTF.

The chain employs TRBV11-2 and TRBJ2-5, with 8 positions matching TRBD2. The V gene end was trimmed by 0 bases and the J gene end by 5 bases; junction bases not matched to a gene: 8. The CDR3 spans 16 residues. The V gene's germline CDR1 is SGHAT and CDR2 FQNNGV. CDR3 protein: CASSLEQRGPRETQYF. CDR3 DNA: TGTGCCAGCAGCTTAGAGCAGCGGGGGCCTCGGGAGACCCAGTACTTC.

This rearrangement joins TRBV9 to TRBJ2-3; D uncertain. The CDR3 runs to 13 residues. Trimming shortened V by 0 bases and J by 4 bases, and 6 bases separated the two germline ends. From germline, CDR1 is SGDLS and CDR2 YYNGEE. The CDR3 region is CASSVVAADTQYF. Written as DNA, the CDR3 is TGTGCCAGCAGCGTAGTTGCGGCAGATACGCAGTATTTT.

The J gene is TRBJ2-5, the V gene TRBV7-9; no clear D. Germline V lookup: CDR1 SEHNR, CDR2 FQNEAQ (reference sequence). The CDR3 is 13 amino acids. V lost 0 bases, J lost 5 bases, and 7 bases lay in between. CDR3 region: CASSLALVETQYF. The DNA of the CDR3 is TGTGCCAGCAGCTTAGCGCTGGTGGAGACCCAGTACTTC.

The gene calls are TRBV11-2 and TRBJ2-1; D assignment may be TRBD1 or TRBD2 (5 bases each). This CDR3 has 13 residues. Trimming pared 5 bases from V and 4 bases from J, leaving 9 bases between. The germline CDR1 and CDR2 sequences are SGHAT and FQNNGV. The CDR3 DNA is TGTGCCAGCAGCCCTGGGGGATACAATGAGCAGTTCTTC. Amino acids: CASSPGGYNEQFF. Together with reference TRBV11-2 and TRBJ2-1, the CDR3 gives the full variable domain: EAGVAQSPRYKIIEKRQSVAFWCNPISGHATLYWYQQILGQGPKLLIQFQNNGVVDDSQLPKDRFSAERLKGVDSTLKIQPAKLEDSAVYLCASSPGGYNEQFFGPGTRLTVL.

The J gene is TRBJ2-7, the V gene TRBV14; 8 bases map to TRBD2. Looked up from germline, CDR1 is SGHDN and CDR2 is FVKESK. V lost 4 bases to trimming and J lost 0 bases; unmatched junction nucleotides: 5. The CDR3 runs 15 residues. The CDR3 DNA sequence: TGTGCCAGCAGCCTATTAGCGGGGACCTCCTACGAGCAGTACTTC. Translated: CASSLLAGTSYEQYF.

The V call is TRBV15, the J call TRBJ2-6, with no clear D. The CDR3 sequence is 13 residues long. Trimming removed 3 bases from V and 0 bases from J, with 0 bases in between. Germline V gene lookup returns CDR1 LNHNV and CDR2 YYDKDF (reference sequence). The CDR3 sequence is CATSSSGANVLTF. CDR3 in DNA: TGTGCCACCAGCAGCTCTGGGGCCAACGTCCTGACTTTC.

V and J are TRBV6-5 and TRBJ2-5, with D perhaps given as TRBD1 or TRBD2 (5 bases each). The CDR3 length is 13 residues. Germline V lookup: CDR1 MNHEY, CDR2 SVGAGI. V lost 5 bases, J lost 4 bases, and 11 bases lay in between. Here the CDR3 reads CASSPSGPETQYF. Here the CDR3 DNA reads TGTGCCAGCAGTCCTTCGGGGCCAGAGACCCAGTACTTC.

This clone was seen only a few times. The CDR3 region has the DNA TGTGCCAGCAGACCGGGACAGGGGACCAATGAGCAGTTCTTC. Encoded protein: CASRPGQGTNEQFF. The chain recombines TRBV2 with TRBJ2-1; TRBD1 aligns across 10 bases. Germline V gene lookup returns CDR1 SNHLY and CDR2 FYNNEI. CDR3 length: 14 residues. V gave up 6 bases and J gave up 6 bases; unmatched junction bases: 5.

As regards this clone: The identical CDR3 is also encoded by other nucleotide sequences in the sample. The chain uses TRBV7-8 and TRBJ2-5; D is tentatively TRBD1 or TRBD2 (5 bases each). The CDR3 is 17 amino acids. Germline V CDR1 and CDR2: SGHVS, FQNEAQ. V lost 5 bases and J 1 base, leaving 20 bases between the germline ends. The CDR3 nucleotides read TGTGCCAGCAGCCCGCGAACACCCCGAGGGACCCAAGAGACCCAGTACTTC. Translating it yields CASSPRTPRGTQETQYF. Filled out from reference TRBV7-8 and TRBJ2-5, the complete variable domain reads GAGVSQSPRYKVAKRGQDVALRCDPISGHVSLFWYQQALGQGPEFLTYFQNEAQLDKSGLPSDRFFAERPEGSVSTLKIQRTQQEDSAVYLCASSPRTPRGTQETQYFGPGTRLLVL.

The chain combines TRBV5-4 with TRBJ1-1; a possible D gene is TRBD1 (6 bases). With 1 base removed from V and 0 bases from J, the gap between germline ends came to 7 bases. Germline V CDR1 and CDR2: SGHNT, YYREEE (reference sequence). The CDR3 is 14 residues long. CDR3 bases: TGTGCCAGCAGCTTGACAGGGATGAACACTGAAGCTTTCTTT. Protein: CASSLTGMNTEAFF.